This T cell receptor (beta chain) was recovered during a study of shared clonotypes between healthy human individuals. The wider study: Per-donor plates numbered three CD4 naive, three CD4 memory, two CD8 naive and one CD8 memory. The study's findings and limits: What rarefaction showed was incomplete sorted-subset sequencing despite large depth.

Over several immunoSEQ plates, each subset's genomic DNA was distributed in even portions. Under the authors' procedure: Because ImmunoSEQ provided only junction sequences with no quality scores, the filtering differed. TCRdb's table, derived via immunoSEQ multiplex PCR, lists solely in-frame clones and lacks some. The V and J calls and clone size come from that table; D and trimming were worked out from the DNA. In the table there are about 2 million clones, just under 95% of which are singletons. The CDR3 runs to 14 residues. The ends were cut back, 2 bases at V and 0 bases at J, with 6 bases in the middle. CDR1 and CDR2 (germline): SGHVS, FNYEAQ. Worth noting for this clone: Its antigen remains unknown.

Naive CD8 cells comprised CD45RO-negative, CCR7-positively selected cells, excluding terminally differentiated effector memory CD45RA+ cells. This receptor was identified in a man aged 18 to 30 in good health. The chain joins TRBV7-6 to TRBJ2-3; D gene uncertain. The source material was naive CD8+ T cells sorted from blood. The CDR3 DNA reads as TGTGCCAGCAGCTTAAAAGGTAGCACAGATACGCAGTATTTT. Translated, it gives CASSLKGSTDTQYF.